These T cell receptor beta chains were read from a single sample in a study of Tregs in tolerant kidney transplant recipients. Some clones are missing from TCRdb's copy, which holds only in-frame ones; the method was immunoSEQ multiplex PCR. The sample includes around 70,000 clones, roughly 92% of them seen just once. Here the sequenced sample was CD8+ T cells from blood, taken before the transplant. Receptors originate from a human donor who received a combined kidney and bone marrow transplant. CDR3s include the opening cysteine and the closing phenylalanine or tryptophan. Each record gives: clone size, J gene, V gene, D gene, CDR3 protein, CDR3 DNA. A D gene is named only where the DNA matches it firmly. Part of the rows lack a size; the others show once, few, many or a class for expanded clones.

>.|TRBJ1-1|TRBV9|.
CASSANQGKAFF
TGTGCCAGCAGTGCCAATCAGGGAAAAGCTTTCTTT
>.|TRBJ2-3|TRBV13|.
CASSLEHNAQYF
TGTGCCAGCAGCTTAGAACACAATGCGCAGTATTTT
>.|TRBJ2-2|TRBV11-3|.
CASSLVGPSEGILTGELFF
TGTGCCAGCAGCTTAGTAGGACCCTCCGAGGGAATTCTGACCGGGGAGCTGTTTTTT
>.|TRBJ1-2|TRBV19|TRBD1
CASSVLTGGRPYGYTF
TGTGCCAGTAGTGTACTTACAGGGGGACGGCCGTATGGCTACACCTTC
>.|TRBJ2-1|TRBV6-4|TRBD2
CASSGTSGGANEQFF
TGTGCCAGCAGTGGGACTAGCGGGGGGGCCAATGAGCAGTTCTTC
>.|TRBJ1-1|TRBV5-6|TRBD1
CASSTGTGTAEAFF
TGTGCCAGCAGCACTGGGACAGGGACCGCTGAAGCTTTCTTT
>.|TRBJ1-1|TRBV6-5|.
CASSYGGGTTEAFF
TGTGCCAGCAGTTACGGCGGGGGGACCACTGAAGCTTTCTTT
>.|TRBJ2-3|TRBV28|.
CASSFSGRTDTQYF
TGTGCCAGCAGTTTCTCTGGCCGCACAGATACGCAGTATTTT
>.|TRBJ1-2|TRBV27|.
CASSFSGQTYGYTF
TGTGCCAGCAGTTTTTCCGGACAGACCTATGGCTACACCTTC
>.|TRBJ2-3|TRBV6-4|TRBD2
CASSPGGQSDTQYF
TGTGCCAGCAGCCCGGGGGGGCAGTCAGATACGCAGTATTTT
>.|TRBJ1-3|TRBV21-1|.
CASSKAWGGASGNTIYF
TGTGCCAGCAGCAAAGCATGGGGGGGCGCCTCTGGAAACACCATATATTTT
>.|TRBJ2-6|TRBV7-6|TRBD2
CASSPAGGINVLTF
TGTGCCAGCAGCCCAGCGGGGGGAATAAACGTCCTGACTTTC
>.|TRBJ2-1|TRBV19|TRBD2
CASHLGTGLAVGEQFF
TGTGCCAGCCACCTGGGGACGGGACTAGCGGTTGGTGAGCAGTTCTTC
>once|TRBJ1-5|TRBV5-6|.
CASSLAGNQPQHF
TGTGCCAGCAGCTTGGCGGGGAATCAGCCCCAGCATTTT
>.|TRBJ1-4|TRBV25-1|.
CATTARHEKLFF
TGTGCCACCACAGCCCGACATGAAAAACTGTTTTTT
>.|TRBJ2-1|TRBV19|TRBD2
CASRWGGGENEQFF
TGTGCCAGTAGATGGGGCGGGGGAGAGAATGAGCAGTTCTTC
>.|TRBJ2-7|TRBV19|.
CASSLGTRSVGEQYF
TGTGCCAGTAGTTTAGGGACACGTTCGGTTGGCGAGCAGTACTTC
>.|TRBJ1-5|TRBV19|TRBD1
CASRTQGNSNQPQHF
TGTGCCAGTAGAACACAGGGGAATAGCAATCAGCCCCAGCATTTT
>.|TRBJ2-2|TRBV27|TRBD2
CASRGAGGYTGELFF
TGTGCCAGCAGGGGGGCGGGAGGGTACACCGGGGAGCTGTTTTTT
>few|TRBJ2-7|TRBV10-3|.
CAISDPAGRVGGEQYF
TGTGCCATCAGTGACCCCGCGGGACGGGTCGGGGGCGAGCAGTACTTC
>.|TRBJ2-2|TRBV5-1|TRBD1
CASSTVRQGAGTGELFF
TGCGCCAGCAGCACCGTAAGACAGGGGGCTGGCACCGGGGAGCTGTTTTTT
>.|TRBJ2-7|TRBV5-1|.
CASSFFAGAGLNEQYF
TGCGCCAGCAGCTTCTTTGCAGGCGCCGGATTAAACGAGCAGTACTTC
>.|TRBJ1-1|TRBV9|.
CASSVTPRTTTEAFF
TGTGCCAGCAGCGTTACTCCGCGGACAACCACTGAAGCTTTCTTT
>.|TRBJ1-4|TRBV15|.
CATSSSGWLFF
TGTGCCACCAGTTCCAGCGGGTGGCTGTTTTTT
>.|TRBJ2-7|TRBV6-5|TRBD2
CASKSGGGFNEQYF
TGTGCCAGCAAGAGCGGGGGGGGTTTCAACGAGCAGTACTTC
>.|TRBJ2-7|TRBV11-3|TRBD1
CASSQRRDSRSYEQYF
TGTGCCAGCAGCCAACGCCGGGACAGTCGATCCTACGAGCAGTACTTC
>few|TRBJ2-1|TRBV2|.
CASSTQGGYNEQFF
TGTGCCAGCAGTACCCAAGGCGGCTACAATGAGCAGTTCTTC